This paragraph covers one T cell receptor beta chain sequence. Its cognate antigen is unknown. This sample was included in a study of cytomegalovirus exposure and HLA in healthy donors. About the study: Among about 200 million T cells, an earlier analysis found around 100 million unique TCR beta sequences. General study findings and limits: An analysis done earlier found most TCR beta V segments productive about 90% or about 30% of the time.

Germline values: CDR1 SEHNR, CDR2 FQNEAQ (reference sequence). This CDR3 has 13 amino acids. V dropped 5 bases and J dropped 5 bases, with 10 bases sitting between them. Primers for the PCR totalled 60 Vbeta and 13 Jbeta. Clones were read by immunoSEQ multiplex PCR, and TCRdb kept only the in-frame ones, dropping some. The data contain about 76,000 clones, 65% to 80% of them singletons. The sample comprised PBMCs. The TCR was taken from a young man in good health and CMV-seronegative. The genes are TRBV7-9 and TRBJ1-5, with D maybe TRBD1 (5 bases). CDR3 bases: TGTGCCAGCAGCCTAGACAGTCATCAGCCCCAGCATTTT. Amino acids: CASSLDSHQPQHF.